The TCR beta chain under discussion was sequenced for a study of T cells in Graves' hyperthyroidism and ophthalmopathy. Amplification of TCR beta CDR3 regions was performed using RNA transcripts as template. TCR CDR3 underwent first-round RT-PCR with the HTBI primer set. One entry per CDR3 protein, called by TCRdb with MiXCR from the multiplex PCR reads. This table has hundreds of thousands of distinct CDR3 sequences, less than 20% appearing once. V was cut by 0 bases and J by 7 bases, with 13 bases left in between. Germline V lookup: CDR1 DFQATT, CDR2 SNEGSKA (reference sequence). The length of the CDR3 is 15 residues. This clonotype appeared a few times. Each diagnosis was grounded in clinical symptoms, serum thyroxine and TRAb, thyroid ultrasound, and orbital computed tomography. A sample of blood taken at first hyperthyroidism diagnosis preceded any ophthalmopathy symptoms.

This receptor was identified in a young woman with Graves' hyperthyroidism that later progressed to Graves' ophthalmopathy. The chain has TRBV20-1 and TRBJ1-6; D not certain. Material: blood. The CDR3 region is CSARDPRQINSPLHF. The DNA for the CDR3 is TGCAGTGCTAGAGATCCGAGGCAGATCAATTCACCCCTCCACTTT.